This TCR beta chain was sequenced during a study of T-cell memory formation after mild COVID-19. Researchers used 5'RACE with constant-segment primers to make TCR alpha and TCR beta cDNA libraries that carry sample barcodes and UMIs. TCRdb independently ran MiXCR on the 5' RACE reads; one entry per CDR3 protein. The table includes about 90,000 distinct CDR3 sequences, approximately 13% detected once. The sequenced sample was PBMCs or a T cell subset sorted from them (not recorded which). The source of this sequence is an adult woman who had mild COVID-19 (a few samples of this study predate the infection). Cell type and time point are not known.

CDR3 coding DNA: TGTGCCAGCGGACTAGCGGGGGGGCCGGACAATGAGCAGTTCTTC. Encoded protein: CASGLAGGPDNEQFF. The rearrangement links TRBV9 to TRBJ2-1; 15 bases match TRBD2. Germline loops: CDR1 SGDLS, CDR2 YYNGEE. The CDR3 loop spans 15 amino acids. The J segment lost 5 bases and the V segment lost 7 bases, leaving 4 bases of the junction unmatched. The whole variable domain, remainder taken from reference TRBV9 and TRBJ2-1, is DSGVTQTPKHLITATGQRVTLRCSPRSGDLSVYWYQQSLDQGLQFLIQYYNGEERAKGNILERFSAQQFPDLHSELNLSSLELGDSALYFCASGLAGGPDNEQFFGPGTRLTVL.